The 29 T cell receptor beta chains given below trace back to one sample, sequenced in a study of T-cell memory formation after mild COVID-19. TCRdb reprocessed the 5' RACE reads with MiXCR, giving one entry per CDR3 protein. Counted here are some 290,000 distinct CDR3 sequences, roughly 15% occurring once; the ten biggest clones make up approximately 23%. The sequenced sample was PBMCs or a T cell subset sorted from them (not recorded which). The receptors were sampled from a man younger than 35 who had mild COVID-19 (a few samples of this study predate the infection). Cell type and time point are not known.

This clonotype has just a few counts. The chain is built from TRBV5-1 and TRBJ1-6; D perhaps matches TRBD1 (5 bases). This CDR3 region has 15 residues. Looked up from germline, CDR1 is SGHRS and CDR2 is YFSETQ. Trimming took 4 bases from V and 10 from J, leaving 18 bases between them. The chain's CDR3 is CASSQRWGEESPLHF. The CDR3 DNA is TGCGCCAGCAGCCAGAGGTGGGGGGAAGAATCACCCCTCCACTTT.

The chain carries TRBV19 and TRBJ2-1; 10 bases are shared with TRBD1. CDR3 size: 17 residues. Germline V lookup: CDR1 LNHDA, CDR2 SQIVND (reference sequence). Trimming took 5 bases from V and 2 from J; bases not matched to a gene: 9. The CDR3 loop reads CASSSGQGVLAYNEQFF. CDR3 coding DNA: TGTGCCAGTAGTTCCGGACAGGGGGTACTTGCCTACAATGAGCAGTTCTTC.

This rearrangement joins TRBV7-8 to TRBJ1-1, with a weak D call TRBD1 (5 bases). Germline assignment: CDR1 SGHVS and CDR2 FQNEAQ. The V end lost 7 bases, the J end lost 0 bases, and 12 bases lay between the germline ends. The CDR3 totals 14 residues. The CDR3 DNA reads TGTGCCAGCACCCCACAGGAATTGAACACTGAAGCTTTCTTT. Translation gives CASTPQELNTEAFF.

V is TRBV7-9 and J is TRBJ2-1; no reliable D call. CDR3 length: 11 residues. Germline CDR1 SEHNR, CDR2 FQNEAQ (reference sequence). CDR3 region: CADDGGNEQFF. CDR3 nucleotides: TGTGCAGATGACGGCGGAAATGAGCAGTTCTTC.

In its sample, this clonotype was seen a few times. V usage is TRBV5-1 and J usage is TRBJ2-4, with a possible D match to TRBD1 (5 bases). The length of the CDR3 is 15 residues. Deletions cut 4 bases from V and 2 bases from J, with 13 bases between. Germline V lookup: CDR1 SGHRS, CDR2 YFSETQ. The CDR3 bases are TGCGCCAGCAGCCCGACGACAGCATCCAAAAACATTCAGTACTTC. Translation gives CASSPTTASKNIQYF.

This clonotype has only a few counts. The CDR3 loop is CASSDSGGTNEKLFF. The CDR3 DNA sequence: TGTGCCAGCTCCGATTCAGGGGGAACTAATGAAAAACTGTTTTTT. This sequence joins TRBV6-6 and TRBJ1-4; 7 bases align to TRBD1. The length of the CDR3 is 15 residues. From germline, CDR1 is MNHNY and CDR2 SVGAGI (reference sequence). V shed 8 bases and J 1 base; nucleotides not matched to a gene: 7.

V gene TRBV7-2 combines with J gene TRBJ1-1; D may be TRBD1 (5 bases). CDR1 is SGHTA and CDR2 is FQGNSA in the germline V gene. This CDR3 region has 15 residues. Trimming pared 2 bases from V and 0 bases from J, leaving 10 bases between. This CDR3 reads CASSLTGTVNTEAFF. The DNA of the CDR3 is TGTGCCAGCAGCTTAACCGGGACGGTGAACACTGAAGCTTTCTTT.

This clonotype was observed a handful of times. This chain connects TRBV18 to TRBJ2-7; D call uncertain. This CDR3 region has 11 residues. With 5 bases removed from V and 3 bases from J, the gap between germline ends came to 5 bases. CDR1 is KGHSH, CDR2 LQKENI, per germline. The CDR3 nucleotides are TGTGCCAGCTCAGGAAGCTACGAGCAGTACTTC. Encoded protein: CASSGSYEQYF.

The V and J genes are TRBV10-3 and TRBJ2-6; D gene unclear. CDR3 length: 17 residues. The V end lost 0 bases, the J end lost 0 bases, and 9 bases lay between the germline ends. CDR1 ENHRY and CDR2 SYGVKD come from the germline V gene. CDR3 sequence reads: CAISESPPDSGANVLTF. DNA of the CDR3: TGTGCCATCAGTGAGTCCCCCCCCGACTCTGGGGCCAACGTCCTGACTTTC.

The chain recombines TRBV12-3 or TRBV12-4 with TRBJ1-1, with D hard to call. V was cut by 2 bases and J by 6 bases, with 16 bases left in between. The CDR3 loop spans 15 amino acids. The DNA for the CDR3 is TGTGCCAGCAGTTTAACCCCCGTATTCGATGCTGAAGCTTTCTTT. Its translation is CASSLTPVFDAEAFF.

The chain uses TRBV6-2 or TRBV6-3 and TRBJ1-5, with D possibly TRBD1 on 6 matching bases. V lost 7 bases and J 7 bases, leaving 17 bases between the germline ends. The germline CDR1 and CDR2 sequences are MNHEY and SVGEGT. This CDR3 has 14 residues. The CDR3 DNA is TGTGCCAGCACCTGGACCAGGGGTGCCCAGCCCCAGCATTTT. Translation: CASTWTRGAQPQHF.

The chain is built from TRBV7-2 and TRBJ1-2; weak D call: TRBD1 (6 bases). The V end was cut by 3 bases, the J end by 7 bases, with 12 bases between. This CDR3 has 13 residues. Germline V gives CDR1 SGHTA, CDR2 FQGNSA. CDR3 protein: CASSLAGASGYTF. The DNA for the CDR3 is TGTGCCAGCAGCTTGGCAGGGGCGAGTGGCTACACCTTC. Full variable domain (outside the CDR3, taken from reference TRBV7-2 and TRBJ1-2): GAGVSQSPSNKVTEKGKDVELRCDPISGHTALYWYRQSLGQGLEFLIYFQGNSAPDKSGLPSDRFSAERTGGSVSTLTIQRTQQEDSAVYLCASSLAGASGYTFGSGTRLTVV.

V usage is TRBV4-1 and J usage is TRBJ1-2; D is possibly TRBD1 (5 bases). The CDR3 extends over 14 amino acids. Trimming removed 3 bases at V and 6 bases at J, with 14 bases between. CDR1 MGHRA and CDR2 YSYEKL come from the germline V gene. This CDR3 is CASSQALGAHGYTF. DNA for the CDR3: TGCGCCAGCAGCCAGGCCCTTGGGGCACATGGCTACACCTTC.

J is TRBJ2-2 and V is TRBV12-5; TRBD2 might be the D (5 bases). From germline, CDR1 is LGHNT and CDR2 FRNRAP. This CDR3 region has 16 residues. Trimming shortened V by 0 bases and J by 2 bases, and 10 bases separated the two germline ends. CDR3 nucleotides: TGTGCTAGTGGTTTGGTAGTAGGACTCAACACCGGGGAGCTGTTTTTT. Translating it yields CASGLVVGLNTGELFF.

This clonotype was counted between two and nine times. V usage is TRBV9 and J usage is TRBJ1-2; D is ambiguous. Per germline, CDR1 SGDLS and CDR2 YYNGEE. V shed 0 bases and J shed 2 bases, with 11 bases lying between them. This CDR3 spans 15 amino acids. CDR3 region: CASSVGLGVNYGYTF. The DNA for the CDR3 is TGTGCCAGCAGCGTAGGGCTAGGAGTGAACTATGGCTACACCTTC. Supplemented by reference TRBV9 and TRBJ1-2, the full variable domain reads DSGVTQTPKHLITATGQRVTLRCSPRSGDLSVYWYQQSLDQGLQFLIQYYNGEERAKGNILERFSAQQFPDLHSELNLSSLELGDSALYFCASSVGLGVNYGYTFGSGTRLTVV.

In its sample, this clonotype was seen a few times. V usage is TRBV20-1 and J usage is TRBJ2-7; 7 bases fit TRBD1. J lost 3 bases, V lost 4 bases, and 6 bases had no gene match. This CDR3 is built from 13 residues. CDR1 and CDR2 from the germline V gene are DFQATT and SNEGSKA (reference sequence). In DNA, the CDR3 is TGCAGTGCTACCGACAGGGCATTCTACGAGCAGTACTTC. Protein sequence: CSATDRAFYEQYF.

The chain is built from TRBV5-1 and TRBJ2-2; 9 bases are shared with TRBD1. Germline CDR1 SGHRS, CDR2 YFSETQ. The CDR3 consists of 15 residues. V gave up 4 bases and J gave up 1 base; unmatched junction bases: 2. The CDR3 DNA reads TGCGCCAGCAGCGACAGGGGGAAGAACACCGGGGAGCTGTTTTTT. Its translation is CASSDRGKNTGELFF.

A few counts support this clonotype. The rearrangement links TRBV7-2 to TRBJ2-4, with D perhaps TRBD2 (6 bases). This CDR3 is built from 13 residues. V lost 3 bases and J 10 bases, leaving 13 bases between the germline ends. Germline values: CDR1 SGHTA, CDR2 FQGNSA. CDR3 coding DNA: TGTGCCAGCAGCTTCGGCGGGGTAGGGATTCAGTACTTC. This gives the protein CASSFGGVGIQYF. Complete variable domain (other parts from reference TRBV7-2 and TRBJ2-4): GAGVSQSPSNKVTEKGKDVELRCDPISGHTALYWYRQSLGQGLEFLIYFQGNSAPDKSGLPSDRFSAERTGGSVSTLTIQRTQQEDSAVYLCASSFGGVGIQYFGAGTRLSVL.

J is TRBJ1-4 and V is TRBV29-1, with 10 positions matching TRBD1. Germline loops: CDR1 SQVTM, CDR2 ANQGSEA. The CDR3 runs 13 residues. The ends lost 3 bases at V and 11 bases at J; junction bases unmatched: 6. CDR3 DNA: TGCAGCGTTGAGGGGACAGGGGATGGTAAACTGTTTTTT. The encoded protein is CSVEGTGDGKLFF. The whole variable domain, remainder taken from reference TRBV29-1 and TRBJ1-4, is SAVISQKPSRDICQRGTSLTIQCQVDSQVTMMFWYRQQPGQSLTLIATANQGSEATYESGFVIDKFPISRPNLTFSTLTVSNMSPEDSSIYLCSVEGTGDGKLFFGSGTQLSVL.

This clonotype was seen a handful of times. The chain uses TRBV3-1 and TRBJ1-1, with D perhaps TRBD1 (5 bases). This CDR3 has 14 amino acids. CDR1 and CDR2 (germline): LGHDT, YNNKEL (reference sequence). Trimming shortened V by 7 bases and J by 7 bases, and 19 bases separated the two germline ends. The CDR3 coding sequence is TGTGCCAGCAACAAGATCGGGGGTGGAGGTGAAGCTTTCTTT. Translated: CASNKIGGGGEAFF.

This clonotype was counted between two and nine times. V gene TRBV4-1 combines with J gene TRBJ1-2; D is undetermined. V dropped 1 base and J dropped 0 bases, with 6 bases sitting between them. The CDR3 consists of 14 residues. From germline, CDR1 is MGHRA and CDR2 YSYEKL. CDR3: CASSQVGTNYGYTF. Written as DNA, the CDR3 is TGCGCCAGCAGCCAAGTCGGAACTAACTATGGCTACACCTTC.

This clonotype was observed a handful of times. The V and J genes are TRBV19 and TRBJ2-2; D is undetermined. The germline V gene has CDR1 LNHDA and CDR2 SQIVND (reference sequence). Between the trimmed V and J ends, which lost 7 bases and 1 base, there was a span of 13 bases. The CDR3 consists of 15 residues. CDR3 sequence: CASTPYVKNTGELFF. In DNA, the CDR3 is TGTGCCAGTACCCCCTACGTCAAGAACACCGGGGAGCTGTTTTTT.

The chain recombines TRBV5-5 with TRBJ1-5; D not certain. CDR1 is SGHKS and CDR2 is YYEKEE in the germline V gene (reference sequence). The CDR3 is 15 amino acids. V was trimmed by 0 bases and J by 2 bases, leaving 9 bases between them. CDR3 region: CASSLGTSGNQPQHF. CDR3 coding DNA: TGTGCCAGCAGCTTGGGGACCTCGGGCAATCAGCCCCAGCATTTT.

This clonotype was seen only a few times. This chain uses TRBV6-2 or TRBV6-3 with TRBJ2-5; 10 bases are a match to TRBD2. J lost 2 bases, V lost 6 bases, and 6 bases had no gene match. This CDR3 has 15 residues. Germline V CDR1 and CDR2: MNHEY, SVGEGT. The CDR3 coding sequence is TGTGCCAGCAGCCTGGGACTAGCGCCTCAAGAGACCCAGTACTTC. Protein sequence: CASSLGLAPQETQYF.

V and J are TRBV7-9 and TRBJ2-1; the match to TRBD1 covers 12 bases. V lost 5 bases and J lost 7; bases outside the gene matches: 9. The CDR3 runs to 16 residues. The V gene's germline CDR1 is SEHNR and CDR2 FQNEAQ (reference sequence). CDR3 nucleotides: TGTGCCAGCAGCCAATCGGGACAGGGGGCCTTAAATGAGCAGTTCTTC. Residues: CASSQSGQGALNEQFF.

This clonotype was recorded a few times. The genes are TRBV5-1 and TRBJ1-2; 10 nucleotides agree with TRBD1. Germline CDR1 and CDR2: SGHRS and YFSETQ. The CDR3 consists of 12 residues. The V segment lost 4 bases and the J segment 9 bases; nucleotides outside the gene matches: 3. CDR3 loop: CASSPGQGSYTF. DNA for the CDR3: TGCGCCAGCAGCCCGGGACAGGGGAGCTACACCTTC.

The chain combines TRBV10-2 with TRBJ2-2, with D perhaps TRBD2 (6 bases). CDR1 WSHSY and CDR2 SAAADI come from the germline V gene. With 3 bases removed from V and 6 bases from J, the gap between germline ends came to 14 bases. CDR3 size: 15 residues. CDR3: CASSEVGRPPGELFF. CDR3 bases: TGCGCCAGCAGTGAAGTCGGGAGACCCCCCGGGGAGCTGTTTTTT.

This sequence joins TRBV6-5 and TRBJ1-4; TRBD1 is a possible D gene (6 bases). Trimming took 2 bases from V and 8 from J, leaving 15 bases between them. Germline CDR1 and CDR2: MNHEY and SVGAGI. This CDR3 has 15 amino acids. The chain's CDR3 is CASSYARGQNEKLFF. The DNA of the CDR3 is TGTGCCAGCAGTTACGCCCGGGGGCAAAACGAAAAACTGTTTTTT.

This clonotype came up a few times. The V gene is TRBV7-8, the J gene TRBJ2-7, with D uncertain. Germline CDR1 and CDR2: SGHVS and FQNEAQ. The CDR3 extends over 17 amino acids. V lost 2 bases and J 0 bases, leaving 17 bases between the germline ends. The CDR3 nucleotides are TGTGCCAGCAGCTTACCGTCGGTGGCCTCGAGCTCCTACGAGCAGTACTTC. It codes for CASSLPSVASSSYEQYF.